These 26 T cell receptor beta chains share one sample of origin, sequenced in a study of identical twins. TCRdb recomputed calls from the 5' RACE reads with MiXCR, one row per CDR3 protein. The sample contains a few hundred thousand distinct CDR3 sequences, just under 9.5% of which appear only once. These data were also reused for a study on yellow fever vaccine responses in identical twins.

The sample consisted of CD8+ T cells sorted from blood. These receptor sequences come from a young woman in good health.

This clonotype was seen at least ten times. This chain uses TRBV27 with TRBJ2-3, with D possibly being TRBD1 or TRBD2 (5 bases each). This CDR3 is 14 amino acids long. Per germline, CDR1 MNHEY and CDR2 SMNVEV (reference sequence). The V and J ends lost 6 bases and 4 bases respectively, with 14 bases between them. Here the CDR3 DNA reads TGTGCCAGCAGCCCACTACCGGGGCCAGATACGCAGTATTTT. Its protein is CASSPLPGPDTQYF.

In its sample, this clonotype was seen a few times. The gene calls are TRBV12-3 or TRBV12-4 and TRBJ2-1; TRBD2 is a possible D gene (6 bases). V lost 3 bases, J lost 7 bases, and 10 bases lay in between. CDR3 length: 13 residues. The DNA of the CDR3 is TGTGCCAGCAGTTTCGGGACTCTAAATGAGCAGTTCTTC. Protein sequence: CASSFGTLNEQFF.

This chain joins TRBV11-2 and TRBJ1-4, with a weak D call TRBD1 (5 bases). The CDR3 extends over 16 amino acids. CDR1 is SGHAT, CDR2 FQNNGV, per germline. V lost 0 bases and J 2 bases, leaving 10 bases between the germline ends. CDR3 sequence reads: CASSLEGPGTNEKLFF. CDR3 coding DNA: TGTGCCAGCAGCTTAGAGGGGCCGGGGACTAATGAAAAACTGTTTTTT.

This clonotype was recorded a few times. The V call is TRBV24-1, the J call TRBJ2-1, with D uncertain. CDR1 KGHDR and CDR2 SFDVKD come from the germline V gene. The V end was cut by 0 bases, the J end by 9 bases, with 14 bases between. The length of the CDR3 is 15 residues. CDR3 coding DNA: TGTGCCACCAGTGATTTGCAAGAGGAGTATGGTGAGCAGTTCTTC. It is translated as CATSDLQEEYGEQFF.

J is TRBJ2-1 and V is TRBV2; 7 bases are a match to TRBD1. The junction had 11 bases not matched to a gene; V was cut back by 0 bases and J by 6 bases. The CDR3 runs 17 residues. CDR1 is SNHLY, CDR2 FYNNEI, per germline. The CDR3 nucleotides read TGTGCCAGCAGTGAAGCGTGGGACAGTTCCCCTCGCAATGAGCAGTTCTTC. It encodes CASSEAWDSSPRNEQFF.

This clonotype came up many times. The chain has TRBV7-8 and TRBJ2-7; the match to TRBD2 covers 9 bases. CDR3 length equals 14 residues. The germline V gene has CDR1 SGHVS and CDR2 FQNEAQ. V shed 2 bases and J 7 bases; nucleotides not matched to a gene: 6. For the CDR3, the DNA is TGTGCCAGCAGCTTACTTCTGAGCGGGAGGGAGCAGTACTTC. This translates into CASSLLLSGREQYF.

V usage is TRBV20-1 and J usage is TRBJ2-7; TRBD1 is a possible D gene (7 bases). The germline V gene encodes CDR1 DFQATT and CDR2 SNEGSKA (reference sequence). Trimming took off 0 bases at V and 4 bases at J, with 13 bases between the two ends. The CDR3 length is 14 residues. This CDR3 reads CSARDRAGGYEQYF. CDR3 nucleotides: TGCAGTGCTAGAGATCGTGCAGGGGGGTACGAGCAGTACTTC.

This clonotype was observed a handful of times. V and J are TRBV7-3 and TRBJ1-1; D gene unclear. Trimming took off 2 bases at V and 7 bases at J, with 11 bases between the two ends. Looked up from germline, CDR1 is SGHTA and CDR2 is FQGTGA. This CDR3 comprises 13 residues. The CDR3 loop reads CASSLAFLSEAFF. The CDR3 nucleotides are TGTGCCAGCAGCTTAGCTTTTTTGAGTGAAGCTTTCTTT.

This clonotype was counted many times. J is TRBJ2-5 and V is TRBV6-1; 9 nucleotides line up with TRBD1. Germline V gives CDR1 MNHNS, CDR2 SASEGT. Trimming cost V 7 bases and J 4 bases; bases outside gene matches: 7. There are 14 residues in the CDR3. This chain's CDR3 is CASTGQGQGETQYF. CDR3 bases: TGTGCCAGCACTGGACAGGGGCAGGGAGAGACCCAGTACTTC.

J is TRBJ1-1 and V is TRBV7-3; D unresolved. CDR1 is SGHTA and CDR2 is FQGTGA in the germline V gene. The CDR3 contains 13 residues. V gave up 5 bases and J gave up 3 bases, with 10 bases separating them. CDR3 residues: CASSLYRYTEAFF. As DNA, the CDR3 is TGTGCCAGCAGCCTATACCGGTACACTGAAGCTTTCTTT.

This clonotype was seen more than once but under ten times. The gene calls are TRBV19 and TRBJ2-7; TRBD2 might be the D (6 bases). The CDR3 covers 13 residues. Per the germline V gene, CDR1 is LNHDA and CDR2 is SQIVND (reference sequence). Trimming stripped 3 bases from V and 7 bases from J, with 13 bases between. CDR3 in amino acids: CASSIGLAKEQYF. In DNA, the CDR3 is TGTGCCAGTAGTATCGGCCTAGCGAAGGAGCAGTACTTC.

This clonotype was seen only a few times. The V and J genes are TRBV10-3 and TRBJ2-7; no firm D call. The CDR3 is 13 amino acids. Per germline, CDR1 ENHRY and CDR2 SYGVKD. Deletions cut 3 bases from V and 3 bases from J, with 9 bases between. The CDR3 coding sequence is TGTGCCATCAGTGAAAGGCTGATCTACGAGCAGTACTTC. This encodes CAISERLIYEQYF.

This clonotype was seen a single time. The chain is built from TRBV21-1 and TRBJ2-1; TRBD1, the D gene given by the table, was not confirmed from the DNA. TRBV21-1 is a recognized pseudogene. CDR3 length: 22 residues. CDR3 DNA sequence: TGTGCCAGCAGACAAAGTCAAAACTCCCTCGAAGATCCCACGGGATCCTACAATGAGGAGTTCTTC. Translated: CASRQSQNSLEDPTGSYNEEFF.

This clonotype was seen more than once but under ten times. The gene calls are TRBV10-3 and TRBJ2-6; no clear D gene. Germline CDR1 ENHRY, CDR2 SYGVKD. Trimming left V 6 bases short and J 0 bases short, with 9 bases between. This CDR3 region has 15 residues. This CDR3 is CAISEASSGANVLTF. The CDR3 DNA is TGTGCCATCAGCGAGGCGAGCTCTGGGGCCAACGTCCTGACTTTC.

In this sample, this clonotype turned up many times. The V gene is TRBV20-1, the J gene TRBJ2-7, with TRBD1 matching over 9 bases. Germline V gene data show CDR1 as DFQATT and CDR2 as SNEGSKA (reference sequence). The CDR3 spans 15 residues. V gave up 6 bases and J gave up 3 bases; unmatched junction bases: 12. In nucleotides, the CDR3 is TGCAGTGCACAAAATTACAGGGGGCGCCTCTACGAGCAGTACTTC. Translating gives CSAQNYRGRLYEQYF.

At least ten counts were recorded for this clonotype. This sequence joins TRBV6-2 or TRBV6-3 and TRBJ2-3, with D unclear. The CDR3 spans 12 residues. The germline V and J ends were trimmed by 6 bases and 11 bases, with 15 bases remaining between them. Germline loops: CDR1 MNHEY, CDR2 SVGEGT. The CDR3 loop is CASSPSMWEQYF. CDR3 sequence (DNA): TGTGCCAGCAGCCCCAGTATGTGGGAGCAGTATTTT.

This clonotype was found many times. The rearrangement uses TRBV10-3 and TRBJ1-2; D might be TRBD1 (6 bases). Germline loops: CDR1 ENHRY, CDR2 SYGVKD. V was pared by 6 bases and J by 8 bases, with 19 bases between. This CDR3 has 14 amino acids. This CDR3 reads CAIRRTAEEWGYTF. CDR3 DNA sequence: TGTGCCATCAGGAGGACAGCGGAGGAATGGGGCTACACCTTC.

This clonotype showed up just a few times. The CDR3 nucleotides are TGTGCCAGCAGTGACGGGACAGGAACCCAAGAGACCCAGTACTTC. Translation: CASSDGTGTQETQYF. The gene calls are TRBV6-4 and TRBJ2-5; 8 bases map to TRBD1. The V segment lost 2 bases and the J segment 1 base; nucleotides outside the gene matches: 3. Germline V lookup: CDR1 MRHNA, CDR2 SNTAGT. This CDR3 is 15 amino acids long.

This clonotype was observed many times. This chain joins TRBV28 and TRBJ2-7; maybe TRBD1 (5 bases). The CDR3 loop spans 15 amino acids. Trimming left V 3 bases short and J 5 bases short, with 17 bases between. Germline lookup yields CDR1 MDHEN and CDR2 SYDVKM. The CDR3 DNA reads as TGTGCCAGCAGTTTTGATTTGGGCAGGGTAGACGAGCAGTACTTC. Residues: CASSFDLGRVDEQYF.

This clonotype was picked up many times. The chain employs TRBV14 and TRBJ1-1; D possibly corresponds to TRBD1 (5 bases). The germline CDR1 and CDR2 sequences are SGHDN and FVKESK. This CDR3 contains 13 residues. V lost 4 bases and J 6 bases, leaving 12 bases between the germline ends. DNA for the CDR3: TGTGCCAGCAGCCCGGGACGCTGGGCTGAAGCTTTCTTT. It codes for CASSPGRWAEAFF.

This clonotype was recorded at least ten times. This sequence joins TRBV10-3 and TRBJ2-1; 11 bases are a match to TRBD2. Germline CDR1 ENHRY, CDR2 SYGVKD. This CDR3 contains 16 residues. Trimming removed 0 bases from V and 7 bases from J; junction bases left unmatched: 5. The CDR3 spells CAISESSGRAQNEQFF. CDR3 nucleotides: TGTGCCATCAGTGAGTCTAGCGGGAGGGCCCAAAATGAGCAGTTCTTC.

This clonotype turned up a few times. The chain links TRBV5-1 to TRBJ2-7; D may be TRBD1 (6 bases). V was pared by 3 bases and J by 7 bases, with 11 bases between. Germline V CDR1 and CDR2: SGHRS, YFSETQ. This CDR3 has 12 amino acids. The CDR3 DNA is TGCGCCAGCAGCTGGACAGCGGAGGAGCAGTACTTC. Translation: CASSWTAEEQYF.

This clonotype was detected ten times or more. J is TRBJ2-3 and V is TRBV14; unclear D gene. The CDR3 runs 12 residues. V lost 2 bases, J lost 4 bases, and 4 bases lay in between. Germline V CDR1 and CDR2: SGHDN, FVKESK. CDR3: CASSQRPDTQYF. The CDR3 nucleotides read TGTGCCAGCAGCCAACGTCCAGATACGCAGTATTTT.

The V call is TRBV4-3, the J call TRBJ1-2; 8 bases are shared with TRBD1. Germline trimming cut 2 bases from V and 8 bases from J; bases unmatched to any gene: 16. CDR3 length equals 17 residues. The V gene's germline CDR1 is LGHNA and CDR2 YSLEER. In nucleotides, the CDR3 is TGCGCCAGCAGCCAACATGTGACAGGGGAGGTTCAGCGGGGCTACACCTTC. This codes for CASSQHVTGEVQRGYTF.

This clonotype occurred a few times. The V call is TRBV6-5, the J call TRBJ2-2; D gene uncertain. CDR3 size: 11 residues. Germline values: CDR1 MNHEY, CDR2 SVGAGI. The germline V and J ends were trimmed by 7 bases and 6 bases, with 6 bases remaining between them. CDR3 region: CASTNSGELFF. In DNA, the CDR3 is TGTGCCAGCACAAACTCCGGGGAGCTGTTTTTT.

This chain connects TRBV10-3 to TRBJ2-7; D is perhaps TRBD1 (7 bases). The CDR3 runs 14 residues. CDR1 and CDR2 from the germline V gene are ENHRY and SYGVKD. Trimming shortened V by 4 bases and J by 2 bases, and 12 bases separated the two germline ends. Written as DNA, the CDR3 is TGTGCCATCAGTGTCGACAGGGAGGCCTACGAGCAGTACTTC. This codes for CAISVDREAYEQYF.